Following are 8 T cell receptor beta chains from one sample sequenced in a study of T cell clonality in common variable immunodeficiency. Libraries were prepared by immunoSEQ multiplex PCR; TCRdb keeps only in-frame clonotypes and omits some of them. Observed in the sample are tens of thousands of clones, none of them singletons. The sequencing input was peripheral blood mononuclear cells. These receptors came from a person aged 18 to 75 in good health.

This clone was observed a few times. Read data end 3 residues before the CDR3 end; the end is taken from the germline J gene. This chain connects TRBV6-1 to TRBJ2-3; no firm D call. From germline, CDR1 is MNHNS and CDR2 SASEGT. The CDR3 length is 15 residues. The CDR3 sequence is CASSDPNRSQETQYF. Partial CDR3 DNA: TGTGCCAGCAGTGACCCGAACCGATCTCAGGAGACG.

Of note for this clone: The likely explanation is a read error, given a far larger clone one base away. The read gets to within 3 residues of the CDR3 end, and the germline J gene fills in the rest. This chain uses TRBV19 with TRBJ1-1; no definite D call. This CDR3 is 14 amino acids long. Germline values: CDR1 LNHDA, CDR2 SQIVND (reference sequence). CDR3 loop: CAGSIPRRGPEAFF. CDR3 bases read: TGTGCCGGTAGTATTCCCAGGCGTGGGCCTGAA.

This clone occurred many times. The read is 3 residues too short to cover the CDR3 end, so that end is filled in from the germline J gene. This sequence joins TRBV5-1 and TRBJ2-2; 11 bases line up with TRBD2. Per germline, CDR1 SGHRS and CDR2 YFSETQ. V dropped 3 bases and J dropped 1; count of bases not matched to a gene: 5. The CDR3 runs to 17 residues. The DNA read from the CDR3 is TGCGCCAGCAGCTCCCGACTAGCGGGGCAGAACACCGGGGAG. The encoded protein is CASSSRLAGQNTGE. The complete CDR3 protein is CASSSRLAGQNTGELFF.

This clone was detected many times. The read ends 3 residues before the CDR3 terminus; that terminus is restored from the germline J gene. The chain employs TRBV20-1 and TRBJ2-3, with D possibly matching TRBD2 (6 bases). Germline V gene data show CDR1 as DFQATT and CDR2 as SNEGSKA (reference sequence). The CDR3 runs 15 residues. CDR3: CSAIPPGLPTETQYF. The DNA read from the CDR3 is TGCAGTGCTATCCCGCCGGGACTTCCGACGGAGACG.

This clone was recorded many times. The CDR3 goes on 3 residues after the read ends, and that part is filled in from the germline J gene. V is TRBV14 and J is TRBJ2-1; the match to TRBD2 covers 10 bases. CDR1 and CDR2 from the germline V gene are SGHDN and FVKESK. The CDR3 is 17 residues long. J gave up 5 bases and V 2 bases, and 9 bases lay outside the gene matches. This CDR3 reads CASSQRPGLASHNEQFF. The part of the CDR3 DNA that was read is TGTGCCAGCAGCCAACGCCCGGGACTAGCGTCCCACAATGAG.

The chain's CDR3 is CASSDGTGFDEQYF. Partial CDR3 DNA: TGTGCCAGCAGCGACGGTACAGGGTTTGACGAG. The gene calls are TRBV7-9 and TRBJ2-7, with a weak D call TRBD1 (6 bases). The observed sequence ends 3 residues before the CDR3 terminus, with the missing tail filled in from the germline J gene. Germline lookup yields CDR1 SEHNR and CDR2 FQNEAQ (reference sequence). With 5 bases removed from V and 5 bases from J, the gap between germline ends came to 16 bases. This CDR3 is 14 amino acids long.

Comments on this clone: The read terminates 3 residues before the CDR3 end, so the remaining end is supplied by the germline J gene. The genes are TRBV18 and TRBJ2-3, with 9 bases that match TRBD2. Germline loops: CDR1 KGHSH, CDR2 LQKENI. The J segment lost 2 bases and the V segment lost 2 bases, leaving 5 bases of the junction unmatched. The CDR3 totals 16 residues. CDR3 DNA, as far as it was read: TGTGCCAGCTCACCATACACTAGCGGGTCCACAGATACG. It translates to CASSPYTSGSTDT. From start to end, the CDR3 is CASSPYTSGSTDTQYF.

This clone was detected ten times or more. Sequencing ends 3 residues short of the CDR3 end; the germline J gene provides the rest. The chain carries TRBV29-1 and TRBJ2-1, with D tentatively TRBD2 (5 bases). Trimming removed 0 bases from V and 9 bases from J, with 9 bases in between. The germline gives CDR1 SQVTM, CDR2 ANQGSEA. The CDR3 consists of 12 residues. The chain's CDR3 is CSVEEREGEQFF. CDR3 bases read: TGCAGCGTTGAAGAAAGAGAGGGTGAG.